The present T cell receptor (beta chain) was sequenced within a study of shared clonotypes between healthy human individuals. Whole-study context: Used for every donor were three CD4 naive, three CD4 memory, two CD8 naive and one CD8 memory plate.

The CDR3 loop spans 15 amino acids. Unmatched junction bases numbered 7, after V lost 3 bases and J lost 10 bases. Germline V gene sequence: CDR1 SGHDN, CDR2 FVKESK. A CD45RA+ naive subset and a CD45RA-negative memory subset were split from CD4+ cells. Genomic DNA of each subset was evenly split across several immunoSEQ plates. The data were produced by immunoSEQ multiplex PCR, yet TCRdb's version contains in-frame clones alone and is incomplete. Of about 2.4 million clones listed, 90% to 95% are singletons. The chain joins TRBV14 to TRBJ2-1; 12 bases align to TRBD2. Input material: naive CD4+ T cells from PBMCs. Subset reported: CD45RA+ positively selected. This receptor was identified in a man younger than 35 in good health. Some clones in this sample may be carry-over from other donors' samples. CDR3 coding DNA: TGTGCCAGCAGCCAGCAACTAGCGGGAGGATTCGAGCAGTTCTTC. Translated: CASSQQLAGGFEQFF.